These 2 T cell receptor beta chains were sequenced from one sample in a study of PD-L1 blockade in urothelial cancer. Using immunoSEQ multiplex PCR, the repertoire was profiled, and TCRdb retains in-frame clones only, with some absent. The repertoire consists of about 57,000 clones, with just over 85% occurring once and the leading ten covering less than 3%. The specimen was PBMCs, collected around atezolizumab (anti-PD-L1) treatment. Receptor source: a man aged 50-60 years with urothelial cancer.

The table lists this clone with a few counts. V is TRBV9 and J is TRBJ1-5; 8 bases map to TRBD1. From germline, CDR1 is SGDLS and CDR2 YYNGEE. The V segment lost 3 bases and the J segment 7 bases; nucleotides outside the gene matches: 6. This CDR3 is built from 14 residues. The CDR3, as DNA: TGTGCCAGCAGCGCGCAGGGGGCGGGACAGCCCCAGCATTTT. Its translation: CASSAQGAGQPQHF. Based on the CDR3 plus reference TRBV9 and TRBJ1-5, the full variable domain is DSGVTQTPKHLITATGQRVTLRCSPRSGDLSVYWYQQSLDQGLQFLIQYYNGEERAKGNILERFSAQQFPDLHSELNLSSLELGDSALYFCASSAQGAGQPQHFGDGTRLSIL.

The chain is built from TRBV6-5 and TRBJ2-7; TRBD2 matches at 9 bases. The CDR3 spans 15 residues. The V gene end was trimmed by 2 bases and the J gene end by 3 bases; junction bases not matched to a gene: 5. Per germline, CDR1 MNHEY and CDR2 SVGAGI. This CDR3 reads CASSYSLAGNYEQYF. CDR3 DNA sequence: TGTGCCAGCAGTTACAGTCTAGCGGGGAACTACGAGCAGTACTTC.